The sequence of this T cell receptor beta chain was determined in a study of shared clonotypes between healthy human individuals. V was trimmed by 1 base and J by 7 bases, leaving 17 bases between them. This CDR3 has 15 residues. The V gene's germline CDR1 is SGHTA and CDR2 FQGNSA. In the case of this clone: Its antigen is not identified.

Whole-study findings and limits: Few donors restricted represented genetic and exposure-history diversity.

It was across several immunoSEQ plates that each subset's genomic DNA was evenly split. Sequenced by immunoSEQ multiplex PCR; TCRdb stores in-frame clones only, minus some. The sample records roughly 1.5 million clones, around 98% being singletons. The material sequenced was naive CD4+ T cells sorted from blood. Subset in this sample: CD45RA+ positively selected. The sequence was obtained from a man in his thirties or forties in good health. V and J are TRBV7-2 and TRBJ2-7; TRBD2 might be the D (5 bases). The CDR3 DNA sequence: TGTGCCAGCAGCTTAGTCCGGGATAGGCCTCGTGAGCAGTACTTC. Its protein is CASSLVRDRPREQYF.